This T cell receptor beta chain was obtained from a study of T cell responses to AZD1222 COVID-19 vaccine (dated by TCRdb to about 2021). Study-level background: AZD1222 recipients given second doses at about 4 weeks or at about 12 weeks were pooled, since spike-specific TCR depth and breadth were not found to differ between the two schedules. A total of 230 or so trial participants underwent TCR sequencing, of whom some 210 received two doses of AZD1222 and 26 received two doses of the MenACWY control vaccine. Trial participants were enrolled into age subgroups of 18-55, 56-69 and 70-plus years, which contained roughly 140, 27 and 60 TCR-sequenced participants, respectively.

The time point label, read with the paper, signifies: baseline before first vaccination. The vaccinee samples were drawn from two UK trials, COV001 and COV002, one of which was a single-blind randomized controlled phase 2/3 trial testing AZD1222 (ChAdOx1 nCoV-19) in healthy adults. For TCRbeta chain sequencing, PBMC samples were collected from trial participants at day 0 and at day 28 after the second dose. From the cysteine through the phenylalanine, the CDR3 covers 15 amino acids. Only the CDR3 part of the read is kept: 45 bases, read in frame from the first base. V is trimmed back by 2 bases and J by 7 bases, and the junction contains 10 bases that no gene match accounts for. The germline V gene (reference sequence) specifies SGHKS as CDR1 and YYEKEE as CDR2. Results and caveats for the whole study, not just this receptor: Epitopes outside the regions mutated in the B.1.351 and B.1.1.7 variants were reportedly recognized by nearly half of the unique spike-specific TCRs. Spike-specific TCR breadth and depth rose significantly after two AZD1222 doses compared with day 0 and with MenACWY recipients. Conclusions about previously exposed vaccinees are limited, since just 5 or 6 AZD1222 recipients were seropositive for SARS-CoV-2 at baseline. No day 14 peak-response samples were available, so repertoires were characterized only after the peak T cell response. The whole spike protein was spanned by vaccine-associated CD4 TCRs, and dominant responses were seen in regions 160-218 and 743-854. The 56-69-year group was small, and its depth increase did not reach significance, likely because of low power. Participants were mostly white British and included more females than males, and it was suggested by the authors that clonal diversity may have been underestimated.

The CDR3 regions of human TCRbeta chains were subjected to immunosequencing. In the source study's methods: TCRs in the repertoires were matched against a reference library of SARS-CoV-2-specific TCRs that had been generated with the MIRA antigen-specificity platform. Breadth meant the fraction of unique TCRs that were SARS-CoV-2-associated, whereas depth meant the fraction of total T cells that were SARS-CoV-2-associated. Using the MIRA data, each spike-specific TCR was assigned both to the spike region to which the TCR was reactive and to a CD4 or CD8 class. Log10-transformed breadth and depth values were compared by one-way ANOVA with Sidak's multiple comparisons tests. Not all clones reach the TCRdb copy of this immuneACCESS table, which keeps in-frame sequences only. Checked studies attribute under half of the gap to unresolved V genes and leave the rest unexplained. V and J calls and clone size come straight from that table; D and trimming were deduced from the DNA. Counted in this sample were 140,000 to 150,000 clones; around nine tenths of them appeared once. The ten largest clonotypes hold less than 5.5% of the sample.

This clone has only a few counts. The antigen it binds to is not known. Qualities for individual bases were not recorded, and no much larger clone is one base off. Here the chain combines TRBV5-5 and TRBJ2-7, with 9 middle bases fitting TRBD1. Sample: peripheral blood, taken on day 0 of AZD1222 vaccination. This TCR derives from an adult in good health. The DNA sequence is as follows: TGTGCCAGCAGCTTTGACGGGACAGGGCGTAAGGAGCAGTACTTC. The resulting protein is CASSFDGTGRKEQYF.